This T cell receptor beta chain was identified during a study of T cell repertoires in cytomegalovirus infection. Findings and limits, study-wide: It was HLA-C-restricted CMV-specific TCR beta clonotypes that dominated the response ex vivo.

This clonotype was detected only once. Its antigen is not known. TCRdb re-called the reads through MiXCR, storing one row per CDR3 protein. The sample consists of about half a million distinct CDR3 sequences, 33% of them appearing once. Germline loops: CDR1 MNHEY, CDR2 SVGEGT. Trimming took 6 bases from V and 6 from J, leaving 16 bases between them. The CDR3 length is 14 residues. The V gene is TRBV6-2 or TRBV6-3, the J gene TRBJ2-3; D is possibly TRBD2 (6 bases). The sequence derives from a human donor in good health (CMV status not recorded). Some clones in this sample may be carry-over from other donors' samples. Here the sequenced sample was cultured PBMCs, taken from culture after CMV antigen stimulation. In DNA form, the CDR3 reads TGTGCCAGCAGCCCGACTAGAAAATCGGATACGCAGTATTTT. Translation gives CASSPTRKSDTQYF.